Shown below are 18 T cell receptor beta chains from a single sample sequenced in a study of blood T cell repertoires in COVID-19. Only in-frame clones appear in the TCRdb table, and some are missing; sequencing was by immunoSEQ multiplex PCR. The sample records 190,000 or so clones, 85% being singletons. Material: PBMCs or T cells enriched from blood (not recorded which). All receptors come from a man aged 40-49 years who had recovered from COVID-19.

For the CDR3, the DNA is TGTGCCAGCAGCTTACGAGGAAGTCAGCCCCAGCATTTT. Protein sequence: CASSLRGSQPQHF. The rearrangement joins TRBV7-2 to TRBJ1-5; D is ambiguous. The CDR3 contains 13 residues. Trimming removed 2 bases from V and 6 bases from J, with 8 bases in between. Germline lookup yields CDR1 SGHTA and CDR2 FQGNSA. Full variable domain (rest looked up from reference TRBV7-2 and TRBJ1-5): GAGVSQSPSNKVTEKGKDVELRCDPISGHTALYWYRQSLGQGLEFLIYFQGNSAPDKSGLPSDRFSAERTGGSVSTLTIQRTQQEDSAVYLCASSLRGSQPQHFGDGTRLSIL.

DNA for the CDR3: TGCGCCAGCAGCCGTACGGACAGCTTCTATGGCTACACCTTC. Amino acid sequence: CASSRTDSFYGYTF. The genes are TRBV4-1 and TRBJ1-2, with D possibly matching TRBD1 (6 bases). Germline V CDR1 and CDR2: MGHRA, YSYEKL. The CDR3 has 14 amino acids. V was shortened by 4 bases and J by 4 bases, with 13 bases between the two germline ends.

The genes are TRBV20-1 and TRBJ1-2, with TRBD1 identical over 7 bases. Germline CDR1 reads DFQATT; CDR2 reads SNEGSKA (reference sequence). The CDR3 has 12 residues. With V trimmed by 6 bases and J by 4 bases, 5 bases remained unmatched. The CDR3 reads CSASNRGYGYTF. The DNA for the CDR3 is TGCAGTGCAAGTAACAGGGGCTATGGCTACACCTTC.

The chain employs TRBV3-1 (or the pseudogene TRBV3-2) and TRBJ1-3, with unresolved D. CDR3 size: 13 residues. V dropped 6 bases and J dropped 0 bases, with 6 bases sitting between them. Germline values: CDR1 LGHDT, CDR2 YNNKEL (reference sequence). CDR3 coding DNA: TGTGCCAGCAGGCGGGGCTCTGGAAACACCATATATTTT. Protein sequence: CASRRGSGNTIYF.

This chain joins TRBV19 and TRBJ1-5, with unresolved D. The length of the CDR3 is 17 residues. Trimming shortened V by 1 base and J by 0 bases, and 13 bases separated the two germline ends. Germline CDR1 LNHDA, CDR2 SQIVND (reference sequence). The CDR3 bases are TGTGCCAGTAGTATAGCCCACGTACGGTTTAGCAATCAGCCCCAGCATTTT. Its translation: CASSIAHVRFSNQPQHF.

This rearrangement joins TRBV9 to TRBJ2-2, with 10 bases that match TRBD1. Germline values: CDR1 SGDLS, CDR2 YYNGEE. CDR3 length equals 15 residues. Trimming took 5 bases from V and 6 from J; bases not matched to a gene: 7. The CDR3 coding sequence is TGTGCCAGCAGGGGGACAGGGGTTAATGCCGGGGAGCTGTTTTTT. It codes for CASRGTGVNAGELFF.

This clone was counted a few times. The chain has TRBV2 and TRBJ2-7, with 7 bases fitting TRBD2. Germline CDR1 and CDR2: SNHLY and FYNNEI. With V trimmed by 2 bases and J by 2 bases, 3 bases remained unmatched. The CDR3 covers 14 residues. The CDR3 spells CASSEPGLAYEQYF. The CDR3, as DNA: TGTGCCAGCAGTGAACCCGGACTAGCCTACGAGCAGTACTTC.

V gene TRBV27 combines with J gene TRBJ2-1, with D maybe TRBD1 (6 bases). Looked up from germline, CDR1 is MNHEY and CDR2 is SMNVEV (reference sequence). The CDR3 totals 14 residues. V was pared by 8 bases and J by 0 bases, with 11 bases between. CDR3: CASQGSSSYNEQFF. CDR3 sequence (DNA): TGTGCCAGCCAGGGGTCAAGCTCCTACAATGAGCAGTTCTTC.

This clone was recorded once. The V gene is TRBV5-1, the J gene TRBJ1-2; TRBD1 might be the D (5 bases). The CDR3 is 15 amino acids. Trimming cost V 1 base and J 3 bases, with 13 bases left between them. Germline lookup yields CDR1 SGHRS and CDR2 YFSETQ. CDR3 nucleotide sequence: TGCGCCAGCAGCTTGTTACTTGCCAGGGACTATGGCTACACCTTC. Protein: CASSLLLARDYGYTF. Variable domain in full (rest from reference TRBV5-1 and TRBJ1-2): KAGVTQTPRYLIKTRGQQVTLSCSPISGHRSVSWYQQTPGQGLQFLFEYFSETQRNKGNFPGRFSGRQFSNSRSEMNVSTLELGDSALYLCASSLLLARDYGYTFGSGTRLTVV.

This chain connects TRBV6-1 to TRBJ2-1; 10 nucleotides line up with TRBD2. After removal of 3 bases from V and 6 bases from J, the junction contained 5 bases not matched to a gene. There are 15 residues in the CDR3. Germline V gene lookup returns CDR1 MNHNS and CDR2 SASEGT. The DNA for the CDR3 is TGTGCCAGCAGTGACCTAGCGGGAGTTTCCAATGAGCAGTTCTTC. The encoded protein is CASSDLAGVSNEQFF.

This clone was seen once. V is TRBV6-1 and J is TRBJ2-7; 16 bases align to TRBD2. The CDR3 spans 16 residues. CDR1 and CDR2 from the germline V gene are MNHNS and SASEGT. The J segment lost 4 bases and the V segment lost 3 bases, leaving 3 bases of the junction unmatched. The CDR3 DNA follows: TGTGCCAGCAGTGACCTGGGACTAGCGGGAGGGTACGAGCAGTACTTC. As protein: CASSDLGLAGGYEQYF.

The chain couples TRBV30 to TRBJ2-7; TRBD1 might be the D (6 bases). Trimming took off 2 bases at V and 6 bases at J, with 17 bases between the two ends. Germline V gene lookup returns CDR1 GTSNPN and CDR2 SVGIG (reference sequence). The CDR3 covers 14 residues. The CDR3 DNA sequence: TGTGCCTGGAGTCTTACCCCACCCAGGGGCGAGCAGTACTTC. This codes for CAWSLTPPRGEQYF. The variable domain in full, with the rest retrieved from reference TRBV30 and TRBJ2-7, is SQTIHQWPATLVQPVGSPLSLECTVEGTSNPNLYWYRQAAGRGLQLLFYSVGIGQISSEVPQNLSASRPQDRQFILSSKKLLLSDSGFYLCAWSLTPPRGEQYFGPGTRLTVT.

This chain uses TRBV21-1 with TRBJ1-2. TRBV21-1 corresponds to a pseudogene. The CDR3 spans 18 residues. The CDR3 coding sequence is TGTGCCAGCAGCAAAGTTCCCTCGTCTCGGGTTAAAAACTATGGCTACACCTTC. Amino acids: CASSKVPSSRVKNYGYTF.

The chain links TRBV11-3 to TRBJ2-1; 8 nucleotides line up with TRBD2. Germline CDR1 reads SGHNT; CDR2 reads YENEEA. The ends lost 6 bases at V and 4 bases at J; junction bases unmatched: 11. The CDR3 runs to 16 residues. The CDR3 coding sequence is TGTGCCAGCAGTCTGTACGGGAGGGGCCTATACAATGAGCAGTTCTTC. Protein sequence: CASSLYGRGLYNEQFF.

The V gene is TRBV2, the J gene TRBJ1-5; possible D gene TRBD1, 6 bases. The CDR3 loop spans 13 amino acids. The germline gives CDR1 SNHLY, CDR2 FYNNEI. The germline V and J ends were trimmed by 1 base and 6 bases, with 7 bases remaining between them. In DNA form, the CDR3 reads TGTGCCAGCAGTGAAGAGGGGGTTCAGCCCCAGCATTTT. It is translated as CASSEEGVQPQHF.

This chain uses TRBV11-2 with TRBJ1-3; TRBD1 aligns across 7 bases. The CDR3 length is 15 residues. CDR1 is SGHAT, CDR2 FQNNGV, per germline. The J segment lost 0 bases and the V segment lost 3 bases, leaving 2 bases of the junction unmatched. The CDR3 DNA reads TGTGCCAGCAGCTTCTCAGGGGGCTCTGGAAACACCATATATTTT. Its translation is CASSFSGGSGNTIYF.

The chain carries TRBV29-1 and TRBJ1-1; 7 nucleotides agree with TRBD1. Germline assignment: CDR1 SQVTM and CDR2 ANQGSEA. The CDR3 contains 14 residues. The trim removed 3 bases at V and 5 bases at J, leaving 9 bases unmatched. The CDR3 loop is CSVENSGGKTEAFF. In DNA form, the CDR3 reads TGCAGCGTTGAGAACTCAGGGGGAAAGACTGAAGCTTTCTTT.

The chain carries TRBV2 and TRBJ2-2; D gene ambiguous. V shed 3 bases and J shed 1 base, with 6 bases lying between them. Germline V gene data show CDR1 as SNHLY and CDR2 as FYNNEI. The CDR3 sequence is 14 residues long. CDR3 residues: CASSDRLNTGELFF. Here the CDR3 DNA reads TGTGCCAGCAGTGACAGGTTGAACACCGGGGAGCTGTTTTTT.